The 4 T cell receptor beta chains in this list originate from one sample, sequenced in a study of T-cell reconstitution after alpha-beta-depleted transplantation in children. Library preparation (for TCRbeta) was performed with unique molecular identifiers. TCRdb independently ran MiXCR on the PCR reads; one entry per CDR3 protein. The sample has about 440,000 distinct CDR3 sequences, roughly 44% seen once. The material was PBMCs, obtained before TCRalphabeta/CD19-depleted stem cell transplant. Receptors originate from a girl aged 2 to 10 with aplastic anemia, due to receive a stem cell transplant.

CDR3 DNA sequence: TGTGCCAGCAGCCACAGACCCCCCCTTAGTGAAAAACTGTTTTTT. Encoded protein: CASSHRPPLSEKLFF. The chain couples TRBV28 to TRBJ1-4; D uncertain. The CDR3 loop spans 15 amino acids. Germline V CDR1 and CDR2: MDHEN, SYDVKM. V gave up 6 bases and J gave up 7 bases, with 18 bases separating them.

This clonotype was recorded at least ten times. The gene calls are TRBV4-3 and TRBJ2-1; D might be TRBD2 (6 bases). Germline V gene data show CDR1 as LGHNA and CDR2 as YSLEER. V lost 0 bases and J lost 7, with 22 bases in between. This CDR3 region has 18 residues. CDR3 residues: CASSQEPLGGGGGNEQFF. Here the CDR3 DNA reads TGCGCCAGCAGCCAAGAACCCCTAGGCGGCGGCGGAGGGAATGAGCAGTTCTTC.

The chain couples TRBV20-1 to TRBJ2-7; D may match TRBD1 or TRBD2 (5 bases each). The germline V and J ends were trimmed by 3 bases and 5 bases, with 14 bases remaining between them. CDR3 length: 13 amino acids. Germline V gene data show CDR1 as DFQATT and CDR2 as SNEGSKA (reference sequence). Written as DNA, the CDR3 is TGCAGTGCTAGTTCGGGGCGCCGGGACGAGCAGTACTTC. Its translation: CSASSGRRDEQYF.

This clonotype was observed a few times. The chain links TRBV9 to TRBJ2-1, with D possibly TRBD2 on 5 matching bases. CDR1 is SGDLS and CDR2 is YYNGEE in the germline V gene. CDR3 length: 16 residues. V lost 3 bases and J lost 6, with 19 bases in between. The CDR3 sequence: CASSESPGLEGNEQFF. CDR3 in DNA: TGTGCCAGCAGCGAGAGCCCCGGGCTAGAGGGCAATGAGCAGTTCTTC.